This T cell receptor beta chain originates from a study of T cells in Graves' hyperthyroidism and ophthalmopathy. What was amplified from RNA transcripts were TCR beta CDR3 regions. TCR CDR3 regions were first amplified by RT-PCR with HTBI primers. TCRdb reprocessed the multiplex PCR reads with MiXCR, giving one entry per CDR3 protein. The profile covers roughly 250,000 distinct CDR3 sequences, with 22% appearing a single time and around 65% taken by the ten largest. Only a few counts were recorded for this clonotype. A read error may produce the germline difference seen at one junction end. Fresh 10 ml peripheral blood yielded PBMCs. The CDR3 spans 12 residues. Germline V CDR1 and CDR2: MNHNS, SASEGT.

Sequenced input: blood. The rearrangement uses TRBV6-1 and TRBJ1-2; D is undetermined. The sequence was obtained from a man aged 25 to 45 with Graves' ophthalmopathy. For the CDR3, the DNA is TGTGCCAGCAGTAAAGCTAGTGAGGGCTACACCTTC. Encoded protein: CASSKASEGYTF.